Listed below are T cell receptor beta chains from one sample, sequenced in a study of blood T cell repertoires in COVID-19. TCRdb's table, derived via immunoSEQ multiplex PCR, lists solely in-frame clones and lacks some. The data contain about 210,000 clones, 89% of them seen just once; the ten biggest clones take up 4% to 5.5%. Sequenced: peripheral blood. These receptors came from a woman in her forties with acute or convalescent COVID-19. CDR3s include the opening cysteine and the closing phenylalanine or tryptophan. The D gene is left open where the match is weak. A clone size is listed for some rows: how often the clone was seen (once, few, many), or a class if it is expanded.

size | J | D | V | DNA | CDR3
NA | TRBJ2-3 | NA | TRBV10-3 | TGTGCCATCACCGAACCGGGGGTTAGCACAGATACGCAGTATTTT | CAITEPGVSTDTQYF
NA | TRBJ1-2 | TRBD1 | TRBV29-1 | TGCAGCGTTGAAGATCAACGGCAGGGGGCGATTTCTAACTATGGCTACACCTTC | CSVEDQRQGAISNYGYTF
NA | TRBJ2-2 | TRBD2 | TRBV6-5 | TGTGCCAGCAGTTATACTAGCGGGGTTACCGGGGAGCTGTTTTTT | CASSYTSGVTGELFF
NA | TRBJ1-1 | NA | TRBV20-1 | TGCAGTGCTAGTAACAGGGTAACGAACACTGAAGCTTTCTTT | CSASNRVTNTEAFF
few | TRBJ1-2 | TRBD1 | TRBV2 | TGTGCCAGCAGTGAAAGTACAGGGGTAGGGGGCTACACCTTC | CASSESTGVGGYTF
NA | TRBJ1-2 | NA | TRBV18 | TGTGCCAGCTCACCACCCAACAGGGAAAGTGGCTACACCTTC | CASSPPNRESGYTF
once | TRBJ1-2 | NA | TRBV19 | TGTGCCAGTAGTATTAGGGAGAGCTATGGCTACACCTTC | CASSIRESYGYTF
NA | TRBJ1-3 | NA | TRBV27 | TGTGCCAGCAGTTTAACCCCCTGGGAGAGCTCTGGAAACACCATATATTTT | CASSLTPWESSGNTIYF
NA | TRBJ1-3 | NA | TRBV4-1 | TGCGCCAGCAGCCAAGATACGGGTACTGGAAACACCATATATTTT | CASSQDTGTGNTIYF
few | TRBJ2-2 | NA | TRBV6-2/TRBV6-3 | TGTGCCAGCAGTCCACCCGACAGAGACACCGGGGAGCTGTTTTTT | CASSPPDRDTGELFF
NA | TRBJ2-1 | NA | TRBV27 | TGTGCCAGCAGTCCCGTACGTCAGGTTTATGGTGAGCAGTTCTTC | CASSPVRQVYGEQFF
NA | TRBJ1-1 | NA | TRBV4-1 | TGCGCCAGCAGCCAAGTACCGGGACAGAACACTGAAGCTTTCTTT | CASSQVPGQNTEAFF
NA | TRBJ1-3 | NA | TRBV9 | TGTGCCAGCAGCGTAGAAGGACAGGGAAACACCATATATTTT | CASSVEGQGNTIYF
NA | TRBJ2-1 | NA | TRBV10-3 | TGTGCCATCAGTGAGCCCCGGACTTACAATGAGCAGTTCTTC | CAISEPRTYNEQFF
NA | TRBJ1-3 | NA | TRBV2 | TGTGCCAGCAGTGAAGCGAGGGCGGGCTGGAGAGGAAACACCATATATTTT | CASSEARAGWRGNTIYF
NA | TRBJ1-1 | TRBD1 | TRBV24-1 | TGTGCCACCAGTGACAGGACAGGGGAATCTGAAGCTTTCTTT | CATSDRTGESEAFF
NA | TRBJ2-3 | TRBD2 | TRBV5-8 | TGTGCCAGCAGCTTGGGGCTAGCGGGGGGTAGCACAGATACGCAGTATTTT | CASSLGLAGGSTDTQYF
NA | TRBJ2-5 | NA | TRBV4-1 | TGCGCCAGCAGCCAAGATACTGTTAGGGGGAGGACCCAGTACTTC | CASSQDTVRGRTQYF
once | TRBJ2-5 | NA | TRBV6-5 | TGTGCCAGCAGTTACTCTCCCGGGGGCCAAGAGACCCAGTACTTC | CASSYSPGGQETQYF
NA | TRBJ1-1 | TRBD1 | TRBV19 | TGTGCCAGTAGCGACAGGGTTCGTTTGAACACTGAAGCTTTCTTT | CASSDRVRLNTEAFF
NA | TRBJ1-2 | NA | TRBV11-2 | TGTGCCAGCAGCTTATTTAATGTACAGGGTACCGCTAGCGGCTACACCTTC | CASSLFNVQGTASGYTF
NA | TRBJ1-5 | NA | TRBV27 | TGTGCCAGCAGTTCCGCCCGAGGTCAGCCCCAGCATTTT | CASSSARGQPQHF
NA | TRBJ1-2 | NA | TRBV29-1 | TGCAGCGTAAACCGACGAATGGGCGGCTACACCTTC | CSVNRRMGGYTF
NA | TRBJ1-1 | NA | TRBV20-1 | TGCAGTGCTAGTGATGCAGGGCGGGAGGCCACTGAAGCTTTCTTT | CSASDAGREATEAFF
once | TRBJ1-5 | TRBD1 | TRBV7-2 | TGTGCCAGCAGCTTAGGACAGGGATGGGCTCAGCCCCAGCATTTT | CASSLGQGWAQPQHF
NA | TRBJ1-1 | NA | TRBV6-6 | TGTGCCAGCAGTCCTGACAGACCCATAATGAAGGGGAACACTGAAGCTTTCTTT | CASSPDRPIMKGNTEAFF
NA | TRBJ1-3 | NA | TRBV19 | TGTGCCAGTAGAGCGGGAAACACCATATATTTT | CASRAGNTIYF
NA | TRBJ1-1 | NA | TRBV2 | TGTGCCAGCAGCCCAGACAGGTTAACCACTGAAGCTTTCTTT | CASSPDRLTTEAFF
few | TRBJ1-1 | NA | TRBV5-6 | TGTGCCAGCAGCTCCCGGGACTACCTTATCGCGAGCACTGAAGCTTTCTTT | CASSSRDYLIASTEAFF
NA | TRBJ1-1 | TRBD1 | TRBV7-3 | TGTGCCAGCAGCATACAGGGGCCGAACACTGAAGCTTTCTTT | CASSIQGPNTEAFF
NA | TRBJ2-5 | NA | TRBV18 | TGTGCCAGCTCACCCGGACAGATCCAAGAGACCCAGTACTTC | CASSPGQIQETQYF
NA | TRBJ2-1 | NA | TRBV24-1 | TGTGCCACCAGCCAGTCCTACAATGAGCAGTTCTTC | CATSQSYNEQFF
NA | TRBJ1-1 | NA | TRBV2 | TGTGCCAGCAGAGAACCGGGGAGTAACACTGAAGCTTTCTTT | CASREPGSNTEAFF
once | TRBJ2-5 | TRBD1 | TRBV3-1/TRBV3-2 | TGTGCCAGCAGCCAAGGACAGGGGGTGAAGACCCAGTACTTC | CASSQGQGVKTQYF
NA | TRBJ1-1 | TRBD1 | TRBV9 | TGTGCCAGCAGAATCGGGACAGGGGGTTTTACTGAAGCTTTCTTT | CASRIGTGGFTEAFF
few | TRBJ1-1 | NA | TRBV2 | TGTGCCAGCAGTGAGGTGGGGCACACTGAAGCTTTCTTT | CASSEVGHTEAFF
NA | TRBJ1-2 | TRBD1 | TRBV5-6 | TGTGCCAGCAGATTCGGACAGGGGCTCCTCTATGGCTACACCTTC | CASRFGQGLLYGYTF
NA | TRBJ1-6 | NA | TRBV5-1 | TGCGCCAGCAGCTTGGTACAGGGCGGTAGTTCACCCCTCCACTTT | CASSLVQGGSSPLHF
NA | TRBJ1-5 | NA | TRBV20-1 | TGCAGTGCTAGTGATAGGGGGAGCAATCAGCCCCAGCATTTT | CSASDRGSNQPQHF
NA | TRBJ2-6 | NA | TRBV4-1 | TGCGCCAGCAGCCAAGTAAGGACAGCTAGTTTCGGCTCTGGGGCCAACGTCCTGACTTTC | CASSQVRTASFGSGANVLTF
NA | TRBJ1-2 | NA | TRBV27 | TGTGCCAGCAGTTTATCTGTCAGGAACTATGGCTACACCTTC | CASSLSVRNYGYTF
NA | TRBJ1-3 | NA | TRBV15 | TGTGCCACCAGCAGAGAAGGGAGGGCTGGAAACACCATATATTTT | CATSREGRAGNTIYF
NA | TRBJ1-1 | NA | TRBV6-6 | TGTGCCAGCACCACCGAGGGGGTGAACACTGAAGCTTTCTTT | CASTTEGVNTEAFF
NA | TRBJ1-5 | NA | TRBV4-1 | TGCGCCAGCAGCCCTACGGGGGGGGGACTTACCAATCAGCCCCAGCATTTT | CASSPTGGGLTNQPQHF
NA | TRBJ2-1 | NA | TRBV19 | TGTGCCAGTAGTATTAAGTTGAGGGTTGAGCAGTTCTTC | CASSIKLRVEQFF
NA | TRBJ1-1 | TRBD1 | TRBV5-4 | TGTGCCAGCAGCTTGAGACAGGGGGCCCTTATTGGCACTGAAGCTTTCTTT | CASSLRQGALIGTEAFF
NA | TRBJ1-1 | TRBD1 | TRBV19 | TGTGCCAGTAGTATAGGCCCGGGACAGGGACGAGTTCAGACTGAAGCTTTCTTT | CASSIGPGQGRVQTEAFF
NA | TRBJ1-2 | NA | TRBV2 | TGTGCCAGCAGTACCTCCTTCACGTCTTACGGGGGCTACACCTTC | CASSTSFTSYGGYTF
NA | TRBJ1-2 | TRBD1 | TRBV6-6 | TGTGCCAGCAGCCGAGGGACAGGGGGCCAGGGCTACACCTTC | CASSRGTGGQGYTF
NA | TRBJ2-3 | TRBD2 | TRBV18 | TGTGCCAGCTCACCGGGACTAGCGGGGCGCACAGATACGCAGTATTTT | CASSPGLAGRTDTQYF
NA | TRBJ2-1 | NA | TRBV6-6 | TGTGCCAGCAGTAACGGGGGTTATGAGCAGTTCTTC | CASSNGGYEQFF
NA | TRBJ1-1 | NA | TRBV7-3 | TGTGCCAGCAGCGATACAGTGAACACTGAAGCTTTCTTT | CASSDTVNTEAFF
NA | TRBJ2-1 | TRBD2 | TRBV7-3 | TGTGCCAGCAGCCAACCCCTAGCGGGGGGGAAGGATGAGCAGTTCTTC | CASSQPLAGGKDEQFF
NA | TRBJ2-1 | NA | TRBV24-1 | TGTGCCACCAGTGCAGGGGCCGTCTACAATGAGCAGTTCTTC | CATSAGAVYNEQFF
NA | TRBJ2-1 | TRBD1 | TRBV7-2 | TGTGCCAGCAGCTTGGAGAGGGGGCTCTCCTACAATGAGCAGTTCTTC | CASSLERGLSYNEQFF